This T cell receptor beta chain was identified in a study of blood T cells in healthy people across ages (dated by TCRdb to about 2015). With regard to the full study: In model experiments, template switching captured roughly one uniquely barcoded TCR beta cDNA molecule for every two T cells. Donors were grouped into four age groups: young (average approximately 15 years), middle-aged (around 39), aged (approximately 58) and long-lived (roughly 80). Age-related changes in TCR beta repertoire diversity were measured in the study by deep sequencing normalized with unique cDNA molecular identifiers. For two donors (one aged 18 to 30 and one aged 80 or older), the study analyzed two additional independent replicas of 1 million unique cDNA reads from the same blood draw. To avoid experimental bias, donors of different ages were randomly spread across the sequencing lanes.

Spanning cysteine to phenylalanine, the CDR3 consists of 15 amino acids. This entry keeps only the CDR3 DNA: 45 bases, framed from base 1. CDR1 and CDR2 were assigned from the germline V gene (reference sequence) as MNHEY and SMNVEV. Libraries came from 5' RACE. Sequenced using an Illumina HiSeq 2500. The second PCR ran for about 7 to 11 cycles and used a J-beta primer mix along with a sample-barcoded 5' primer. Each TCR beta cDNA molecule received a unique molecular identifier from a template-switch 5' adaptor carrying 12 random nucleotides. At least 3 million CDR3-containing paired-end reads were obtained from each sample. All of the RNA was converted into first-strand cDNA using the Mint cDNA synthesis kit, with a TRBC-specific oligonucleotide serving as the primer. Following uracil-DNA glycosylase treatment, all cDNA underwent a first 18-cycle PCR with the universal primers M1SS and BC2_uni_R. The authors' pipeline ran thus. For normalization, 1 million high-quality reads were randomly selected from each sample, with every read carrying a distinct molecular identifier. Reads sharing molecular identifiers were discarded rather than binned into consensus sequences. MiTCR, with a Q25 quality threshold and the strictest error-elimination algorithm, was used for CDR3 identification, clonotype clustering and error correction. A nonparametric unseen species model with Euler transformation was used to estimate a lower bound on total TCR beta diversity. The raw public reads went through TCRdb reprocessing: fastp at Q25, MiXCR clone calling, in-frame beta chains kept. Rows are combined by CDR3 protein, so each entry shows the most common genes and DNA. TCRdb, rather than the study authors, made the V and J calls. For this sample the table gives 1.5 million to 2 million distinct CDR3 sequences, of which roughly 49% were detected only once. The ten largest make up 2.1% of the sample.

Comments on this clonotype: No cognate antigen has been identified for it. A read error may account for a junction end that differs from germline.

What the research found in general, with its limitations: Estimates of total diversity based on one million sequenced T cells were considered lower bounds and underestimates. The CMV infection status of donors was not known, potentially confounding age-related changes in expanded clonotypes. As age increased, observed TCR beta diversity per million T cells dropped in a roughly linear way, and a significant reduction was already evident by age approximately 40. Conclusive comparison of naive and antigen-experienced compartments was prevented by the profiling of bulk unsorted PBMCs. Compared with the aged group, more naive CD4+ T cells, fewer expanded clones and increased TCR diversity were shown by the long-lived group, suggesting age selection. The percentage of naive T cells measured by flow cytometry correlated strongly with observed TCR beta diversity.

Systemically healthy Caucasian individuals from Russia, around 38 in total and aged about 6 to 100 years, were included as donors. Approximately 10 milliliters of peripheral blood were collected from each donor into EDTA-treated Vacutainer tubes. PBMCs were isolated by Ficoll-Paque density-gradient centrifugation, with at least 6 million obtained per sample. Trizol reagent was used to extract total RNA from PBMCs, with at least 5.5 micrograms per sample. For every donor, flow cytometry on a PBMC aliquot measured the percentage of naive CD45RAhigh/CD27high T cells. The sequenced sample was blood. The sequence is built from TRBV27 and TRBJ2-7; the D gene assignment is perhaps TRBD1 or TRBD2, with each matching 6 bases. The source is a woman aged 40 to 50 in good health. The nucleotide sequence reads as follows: TGTGCCAGCAGTTTGGCGGGACAAAGCTCCTACGTGCAGTACTTC. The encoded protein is CASSLAGQSSYVQYF.